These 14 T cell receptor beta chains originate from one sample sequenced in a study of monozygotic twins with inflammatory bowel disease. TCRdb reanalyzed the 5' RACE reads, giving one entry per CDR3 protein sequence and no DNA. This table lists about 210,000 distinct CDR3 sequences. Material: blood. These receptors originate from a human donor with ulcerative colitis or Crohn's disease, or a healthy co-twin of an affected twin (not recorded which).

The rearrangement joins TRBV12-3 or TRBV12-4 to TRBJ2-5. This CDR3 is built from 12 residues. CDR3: CASSFVGGTQYF.

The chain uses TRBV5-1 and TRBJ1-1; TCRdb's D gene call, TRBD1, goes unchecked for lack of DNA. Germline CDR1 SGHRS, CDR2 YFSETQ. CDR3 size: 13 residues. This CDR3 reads CASSWTGYTEAFF.

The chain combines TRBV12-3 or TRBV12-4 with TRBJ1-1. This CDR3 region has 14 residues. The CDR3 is CASSLAVLATEAFF.

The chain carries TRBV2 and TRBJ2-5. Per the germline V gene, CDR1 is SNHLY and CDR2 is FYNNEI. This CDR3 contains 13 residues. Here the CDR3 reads CASRRDWQETQYF.

The CDR3 sequence: CSARGGIENTF. The gene calls are TRBV20-1 and TRBJ1-2; as DNA is missing, the TRBD1 call by TCRdb cannot be tested. This CDR3 has 11 amino acids. The germline V gene encodes CDR1 DFQATT and CDR2 SNEGSKA (reference sequence).

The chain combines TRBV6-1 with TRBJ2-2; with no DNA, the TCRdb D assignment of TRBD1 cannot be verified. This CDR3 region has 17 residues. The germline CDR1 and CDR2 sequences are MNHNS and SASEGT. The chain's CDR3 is CASRTGQGVQNTGELFF.

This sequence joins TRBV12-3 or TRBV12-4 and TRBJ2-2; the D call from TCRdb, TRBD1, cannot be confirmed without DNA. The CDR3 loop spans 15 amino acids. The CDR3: CASRDWGQSTGELFF.

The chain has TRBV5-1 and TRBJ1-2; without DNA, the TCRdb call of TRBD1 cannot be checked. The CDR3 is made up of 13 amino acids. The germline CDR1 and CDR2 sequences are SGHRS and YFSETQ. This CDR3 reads CASTDRGNYGYTF.

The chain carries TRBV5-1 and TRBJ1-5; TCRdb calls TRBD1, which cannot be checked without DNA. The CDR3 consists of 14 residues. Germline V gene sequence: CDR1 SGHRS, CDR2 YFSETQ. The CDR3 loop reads CASSPGQGNQPQHF.

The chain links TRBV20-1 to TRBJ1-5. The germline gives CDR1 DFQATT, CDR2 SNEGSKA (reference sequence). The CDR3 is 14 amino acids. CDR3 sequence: CSARAPISNQPQHF.

The CDR3 reads CASARQTLAKNIQYF. The V call is TRBV6-1, the J call TRBJ2-4. The CDR3 has 15 amino acids. Germline loops: CDR1 MNHNS, CDR2 SASEGT.

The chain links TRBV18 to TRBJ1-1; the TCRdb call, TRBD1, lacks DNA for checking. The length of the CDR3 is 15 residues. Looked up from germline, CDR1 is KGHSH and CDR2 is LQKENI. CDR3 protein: CASSFDTPGYTEAFF.

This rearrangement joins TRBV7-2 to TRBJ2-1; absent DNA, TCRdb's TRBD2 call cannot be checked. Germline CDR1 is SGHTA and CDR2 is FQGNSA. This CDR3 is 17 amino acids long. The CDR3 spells CASSRPPTSGGYNEQFF.

The CDR3 region is CASSIGTAIGLGELFF. This chain uses TRBV19 with TRBJ2-2; TCRdb lists TRBD1, though no DNA is available to test this call. CDR1 is LNHDA, CDR2 SQIVND, per germline (reference sequence). CDR3 length equals 16 residues.